This T cell receptor (beta chain) was sequenced for a study of shared clonotypes between healthy human individuals (dated by TCRdb to about 2020). In terms of the full investigation: The cohort included three men and a couple of women between 18 and 49 years of age. To increase sequencing depth and limit assay-specific biases, different laboratories used diverse techniques to prepare libraries and sequence TCR repertoires. Each donor's leukapheresis produced roughly between roughly 0.85 and 9.5 billion PBMCs. To estimate repertoire size and how much clonotypes are shared between individuals, the study performed deep sequencing of blood TCR repertoires from a few healthy adults. For each donor, CD4 naive and CD4 memory were each given three plates, CD8 naive was given two plates, and CD8 memory was given one plate. General study outcomes and caveats: The small number of donors limited the genetic and exposure-history diversity represented. Larger estimated clonotype richness was generally found for naive subsets than for memory subsets. Sampling was limited to blood, and TCR repertoires in tissue likely differ from TCR repertoires in blood. Based on pairwise subsampling, the degree of clonotype sharing among donors was expected to be affected by sequencing depth. Compared with non-shared clonotypes, the clonotypes found in all four sorted-subset donors had higher generation probabilities. Even with the large sequencing depth, rarefaction of the sorted-subset datasets indicated that sequencing was incomplete. About 5% of naive CD4, 3.5% of naive CD8, around 2.3% of memory CD4, and about 0.4% of memory CD8 clonotypes were shared across a few donors.

In the germline V gene, CDR1 corresponds to SGHRS and CDR2 to YFSETQ. There are 14 amino acids in the CDR3, from cysteine to phenylalanine inclusive. Only CDR3 DNA remains: 42 bases, in frame from the first base. V ends up 3 bases short and J 5 bases short, with an unmatched junction base count of 5. Using the deep immunoSEQ assay, multiplex PCR amplified TCR CDR3 regions from genomic DNA. Extracted genomic DNA from each cell subset was spread evenly across all wells of several immunoSEQ 96-well plates, with each plate serving as a replicate. For sorted subsets, approximately 0.2 ug of genomic DNA, equivalent to around 30,000 T cell genomes, went into each replicate PCR. Purified libraries were quantified with a Qubit 3.0 fluorometer, sized on a Bioanalyzer 2100, and re-quantified with the KAPA Library Quantification kit. Every immunoSEQ 96-well plate was sequenced on a separate single-read 150-cycle Illumina NextSeq 550 flow cell. Turning to the authors' computational methods: The immunoSEQ output contained only junctional sequences without quality scores, so filtering could not match that applied to full-length reads. To assign V/J genes and CDR3, sequences were annotated using PyIR, a Python wrapper for IgBLAST v1.9, with IMGT germline references. Reads with weak V/J assignments (E-value above 1e-6), missing CDR3, stop codons, out-of-frame junctions, or ambiguous translated residues were removed. V3J clonotypes were defined as sequences sharing an identical inferred V gene, J gene, and CDR3 amino acid sequence. Percentage overlap between repertoires was computed as shared unique clonotypes divided by the size of the smaller repertoire. Richness of each repertoire was evaluated using RTK rarefaction, the Chao1 estimator, and Recon v2.1 estimates of unobserved clonotypes. Generation probabilities were computed with OLGA for all TCRbeta clonotypes obtained by the gDNA method from a handful of donors. TCRdb's version of the immuneACCESS table is confined to in-frame rearrangements and falls short of the full clone set. An unresolved V gene accounts for under half of the shortfall where checked; the remainder is of unknown origin. The V and J calls and clone size come from that table; D and trimming were worked out from the DNA. Here the sample has around 2,000,000 clones; around 95% occur a single time. The top ten constitute about 0.13% of the sample.

In the case of this clone: The clone's antigen remains unknown. Base qualities are missing; no much larger clone stands one base away.

The donors were healthy, HIV-negative adults with no recently reported acute infections or vaccinations. Every donor was a Caucasian adult residing in Nashville, Tennessee, USA. CD4+ T cells were enriched by magnetic negative selection; naive cells were then positively selected on CD45RA, and the negative fraction formed the memory subset. After blood collection by leukapheresis, PBMCs were isolated using Ficoll-Histopaque density gradient centrifugation and then cryopreserved in the vapor phase of liquid nitrogen. Purity and quantity of every magnetically sorted T cell population were checked by analytical flow cytometry. Each sorted fraction had its genomic DNA isolated and then quantified by UV absorbance on a Nanodrop 2000c.

The specimen was naive CD4+ T cells sorted from blood. According to the study, the label for this sample's cell subset or site signals: CD45RA+ positively selected. The clonotype was recovered from a man aged 18 to 29 in good health. The rearranged chain carries TRBV5-1 and TRBJ2-3; 8 bases in the middle match TRBD1. The CDR3 sequence is CASSSGQGRDTQYF. The DNA reads as follows: TGCGCCAGCAGCTCTGGACAGGGTCGAGATACGCAGTATTTT.